This T cell receptor beta chain was identified in a study of cytomegalovirus exposure and HLA in healthy donors. Study-wide results and limits: Later analysis demonstrated an association between a missense DCLRE1C variant and TCR beta V- and J-gene trimming. 87-base-pair reads could not separate some V segments, including TRBV6-2 and TRBV6-3. Cytomegalovirus-associated status was assigned to around 160 TCR beta chains.

PCR was performed using 60 Vbeta and 13 Jbeta primers. Profiling relied on immunoSEQ multiplex PCR, and the TCRdb table lists in-frame clones only, not all of them. The repertoire consists of about 90,000 clones, with less than 80% occurring once and the leading ten covering roughly 21%. A word on this clone: Its antigen is as yet unknown.

V was pared by 5 bases and J by 10 bases, with 14 bases between. The CDR3 runs to 12 residues. The V gene's germline CDR1 is SEHNR and CDR2 FQNEAQ (reference sequence). The TCR originated in a woman between 45 and 60 years old in good health and CMV-seropositive. Sequencing input: PBMCs. The V gene is TRBV7-9, the J gene TRBJ1-1; possible D gene TRBD1, 6 bases. This chain's CDR3 is CASSLQGTGAFF. The DNA of the CDR3 is TGTGCCAGCAGCCTTCAGGGGACGGGAGCTTTCTTT.